A selection of T cell receptor beta chains follows, all from one sample in a study of post-analysis software for immune sequencing data. TCRdb re-derived calls from the PCR reads in MiXCR, one entry per CDR3 protein. The table records over 700,000 distinct CDR3 sequences, around 27% of them present only once. Sequencing was performed on blood. These receptors all come from a girl aged 10 to 17 with multiple sclerosis. Both conserved end residues are part of each CDR3. The D gene is left open where the match is weak. Some rows mark clone size as missing; the rest say once, few, many or name a class of expanded clone.

D: NA; J: TRBJ2-2; size: NA; V: TRBV7-2; DNA: TGTGCCAGCAGCCCGAAATCGGGGCAGAACACCTGGGAGCTGTTTTTT; CDR3: CASSPKSGQNTWELFF
D: NA; J: TRBJ1-1; size: NA; V: TRBV13; DNA: TGTGCCAGCAGCTTAGGCGCCTCCGGAGCTGAAGCTTTCTTT; CDR3: CASSLGASGAEAFF
D: TRBD2; J: TRBJ2-5; size: NA; V: TRBV20-1; DNA: TGCAGTTGCCTCGGGGGGGCACAAGAGACCCAGTACTTC; CDR3: CSCLGGAQETQYF
D: TRBD1; J: TRBJ1-5; size: NA; V: TRBV4-2; DNA: TGTGCCAGCAGCCAAGATAATGACAGGGCTTTTCAGCCCCAGCATTTT; CDR3: CASSQDNDRAFQPQHF
D: TRBD2; J: TRBJ2-1; size: NA; V: TRBV20-1; DNA: TGCAGTGCCCCAGCGGGAATGCGAGAGGCCCAGTTCTTC; CDR3: CSAPAGMREAQFF
D: NA; J: TRBJ2-1; size: NA; V: TRBV5-1; DNA: TGCGCCAGCAGCAGGGACTTGGGGAATGAGCAGTTCTTC; CDR3: CASSRDLGNEQFF
D: NA; J: TRBJ2-5; size: few; V: TRBV9; DNA: TGTGCCAGCAGCGTAGCTCCCGGTGGGACCCAGTACTTC; CDR3: CASSVAPGGTQYF
D: NA; J: TRBJ2-3; size: NA; V: TRBV15; DNA: TGTGCCACCAGCAGACGACGGGGCACAGATGCGCAGTATTTT; CDR3: CATSRRRGTDAQYF
D: NA; J: TRBJ1-2; size: NA; V: TRBV20-1; DNA: TGCAGTGCCAGGGACACTTATGGCTACACCTTC; CDR3: CSARDTYGYTF
D: NA; J: TRBJ2-7; size: NA; V: TRBV24-1; DNA: TGTGCCACCAGTGTTGCGTGGGAGCAGTACTTC; CDR3: CATSVAWEQYF
D: TRBD2; J: TRBJ2-1; size: many; V: TRBV10-3; DNA: TGTGCCATCGTTGAGCGGGAGGGCTACAATGAGCAGTTCTTC; CDR3: CAIVEREGYNEQFF
D: NA; J: TRBJ1-1; size: few; V: TRBV12-3/TRBV12-4; DNA: TGTGCCAGCAGTTTAGCAGACAGGAACACTGAAGCTTTCTTT; CDR3: CASSLADRNTEAFF
D: NA; J: TRBJ2-1; size: NA; V: TRBV6-2/TRBV6-3; DNA: TGTGCCAGCAGTGGGGAGTGGGGCAATGAGCAGTTCTTC; CDR3: CASSGEWGNEQFF
D: NA; J: TRBJ1-5; size: few; V: TRBV14; DNA: TGTGCCAGCACCCAGGTTGACGGGGCGCGGGATCAGCCCCAGCATTTT; CDR3: CASTQVDGARDQPQHF
D: NA; J: TRBJ2-3; size: NA; V: TRBV15; DNA: TGTGCCACCGCCCCGAGGACGAGCACAGATACGCAGTATTTT; CDR3: CATAPRTSTDTQYF
D: NA; J: TRBJ2-3; size: NA; V: TRBV27; DNA: TGTGCCAGCAGTTTACCAACTAGCACAGATGCGCAGTATTTT; CDR3: CASSLPTSTDAQYF
D: NA; J: TRBJ2-7; size: NA; V: TRBV6-5; DNA: TGTGCCAGCAGCGGACGGGGGGCTGGATACGAGCAGTACTTC; CDR3: CASSGRGAGYEQYF
D: TRBD1; J: TRBJ2-7; size: NA; V: TRBV28; DNA: TGTGCCAGCAGTCCCCGACAGGGTGGCGCCTACGGGCAGTACTTC; CDR3: CASSPRQGGAYGQYF
D: NA; J: TRBJ2-1; size: NA; V: TRBV20-1; DNA: TGCAGTCCCCGCGGCTACAATGAGCAGTTCTTC; CDR3: CSPRGYNEQFF
D: NA; J: TRBJ1-2; size: NA; V: TRBV2; DNA: TGTGCCAGCAAGTTGGCTGGCTACACCTTC; CDR3: CASKLAGYTF
D: NA; J: TRBJ2-7; size: NA; V: TRBV5-1; DNA: TGCGCCAGCAGCGGGTACATGGACGAGCAGTACTTC; CDR3: CASSGYMDEQYF
D: TRBD2; J: TRBJ2-1; size: NA; V: TRBV6-2/TRBV6-3; DNA: TGTGCCAGCAGTTATCGGAGCGGGAGGTACAATGAGCAGTTCTTC; CDR3: CASSYRSGRYNEQFF
D: NA; J: TRBJ1-2; size: NA; V: TRBV3-1; DNA: TGTGCCAGCAGCCAGCGCGCAACAGGGAGCTATGGCTACACCTTC; CDR3: CASSQRATGSYGYTF
D: NA; J: TRBJ2-7; size: many; V: TRBV9; DNA: TGTGCCAGCCTACAAGTGTGCGAGCAGTACTTC; CDR3: CASLQVCEQYF
D: NA; J: TRBJ1-2; size: NA; V: TRBV9; DNA: TGTGCCAGCAGCGGTGGGGTGCCTAACTATGGCTACACCTTC; CDR3: CASSGGVPNYGYTF
D: NA; J: TRBJ2-4; size: few; V: TRBV27; DNA: TGTGCCAGCAGTCTCCGTGAGGGCTACGAGCGGTACTTC; CDR3: CASSLREGYERYF
D: NA; J: TRBJ2-2; size: NA; V: TRBV7-2; DNA: TGTGCCAGCAGCTTAGACAACATCCCCGGGGAGCTGTTTTTT; CDR3: CASSLDNIPGELFF
D: TRBD1; J: TRBJ1-1; size: NA; V: TRBV2; DNA: TGTGCCGGGAGGGGGACAGGCCAGAACACTGAAGCTTTCTTT; CDR3: CAGRGTGQNTEAFF
D: NA; J: TRBJ1-5; size: NA; V: TRBV27; DNA: TGTGCCAGCAGTTTAGGGTACCCGGGAGGGGATAGCAATCAGCCCCAGCATTTT; CDR3: CASSLGYPGGDSNQPQHF
D: TRBD2; J: TRBJ2-3; size: NA; V: TRBV20-1; DNA: TGCAGTGCCGGGAGGGCACTTCAGGCAGATACGCAGTATTTT; CDR3: CSAGRALQADTQYF
D: NA; J: TRBJ2-3; size: NA; V: TRBV28; DNA: TGTGCCAGCAGCGGTGGGGGTTACACAGATACGCAGTATTTT; CDR3: CASSGGGYTDTQYF
D: NA; J: TRBJ2-6; size: few; V: TRBV20-1; DNA: TGCAGTGCTAGAGGGTTTGGGGCCAACGTCCTGACTTTC; CDR3: CSARGFGANVLTF
D: TRBD2; J: TRBJ2-5; size: NA; V: TRBV3-1; DNA: TGTGCCAGCAGCCTCGTGTTCACTAGCGGGGCCCAAGAGACCCAGTACTTC; CDR3: CASSLVFTSGAQETQYF
D: NA; J: TRBJ2-7; size: few; V: TRBV6-1; DNA: TGTGCCAGCAGTGAACGGGGAAGAGAGCAGTACTTC; CDR3: CASSERGREQYF
D: NA; J: TRBJ2-2; size: NA; V: TRBV7-2; DNA: TGTGCCAGCAGCTTATGGGGGTGGGGCCCGGCCGGGGAGCTGTTTTTT; CDR3: CASSLWGWGPAGELFF
D: TRBD1; J: TRBJ2-1; size: few; V: TRBV6-5; DNA: TGTGCCAGCAGGCGCGACAGGGGGCAATACAATGAGCAGTTCTTC; CDR3: CASRRDRGQYNEQFF
D: NA; J: TRBJ2-1; size: few; V: TRBV25-1; DNA: TGTGCCAGCAGTCAAACACTATACAATGAGCAGTTCTTC; CDR3: CASSQTLYNEQFF
D: NA; J: TRBJ2-5; size: NA; V: TRBV4-1; DNA: TGCGCCAGCAGCCAAGGGGGCAGGGAAGAGACCCTGTACTTC; CDR3: CASSQGGREETLYF
D: TRBD1; J: TRBJ2-5; size: many; V: TRBV5-1; DNA: TGTGCCAGCAGTTGGACAGGGGAAGAGACCCAGTACTTC; CDR3: CASSWTGEETQYF
D: NA; J: TRBJ2-7; size: NA; V: TRBV2; DNA: TGTGCCAGCCCGGGTTCGAGGGTCAACTACGAGCAGTACTTC; CDR3: CASPGSRVNYEQYF
D: NA; J: TRBJ2-1; size: few; V: TRBV12-5; DNA: TGTGCTAGTGGTCGGAGGTCCGGGATGAATGAGCAGTTCTTC; CDR3: CASGRRSGMNEQFF
D: TRBD2; J: TRBJ2-1; size: NA; V: TRBV5-1; DNA: TGCGCCAGCAGCTTGGATCTAGCGGGGTACAATGAGCAGTTCTTC; CDR3: CASSLDLAGYNEQFF
D: NA; J: TRBJ2-3; size: NA; V: TRBV28; DNA: TGTGCCAGCAGTCCCAGGGTTGCTACGCAGTATTTT; CDR3: CASSPRVATQYF
D: NA; J: TRBJ2-2; size: few; V: TRBV7-9; DNA: TGTGCCAGCAGCGGAGGGACATCGAACACCGGGGAGCTGTTTTTT; CDR3: CASSGGTSNTGELFF
D: NA; J: TRBJ1-5; size: NA; V: TRBV20-1; DNA: TGCAGTGCACTAGCGGGGTTTAGCAATCAGCCCCAGCATTTT; CDR3: CSALAGFSNQPQHF
D: TRBD1; J: TRBJ1-2; size: few; V: TRBV7-6; DNA: TGTGCCAGCAGCCCAGTGGGGAGGGGGCGAGATGGCTACACCTTC; CDR3: CASSPVGRGRDGYTF
D: NA; J: TRBJ2-1; size: few; V: TRBV12-5; DNA: TGTGCTAGTGGTTTGGCCACTAACGTCAACAATGAGCAGTTCTTC; CDR3: CASGLATNVNNEQFF
D: NA; J: TRBJ2-7; size: few; V: TRBV5-1; DNA: TGCGCCAGCAGCTTAGGGGCCAACTACGAGCAGTACTTC; CDR3: CASSLGANYEQYF
D: NA; J: TRBJ2-4; size: many; V: TRBV9; DNA: TGTGCCAGCAGCGTAGCGGGCCTAGCCAAAAACATTCAGTACTTC; CDR3: CASSVAGLAKNIQYF
D: NA; J: TRBJ1-2; size: few; V: TRBV7-2; DNA: TGTGCCAGCAACTTAGCACTTACAGGGATTCTAGGCTACACCTTC; CDR3: CASNLALTGILGYTF
D: NA; J: TRBJ2-3; size: few; V: TRBV12-3/TRBV12-4; DNA: TGTGCCGGCAGCACCGGGAGTCACACAGATACGCAGTATTTT; CDR3: CAGSTGSHTDTQYF
D: TRBD1; J: TRBJ2-3; size: once; V: TRBV5-1; DNA: TGCGCCAGCAGCCGGGACAGGGGCAGCCGTCTCCGCACAGATACGCAGTATTTT; CDR3: CASSRDRGSRLRTDTQYF
D: NA; J: TRBJ2-1; size: NA; V: TRBV2; DNA: TGTGCCGGCATTTGGGGGGGGCCGGACTCCTACAATGAGCAGTTCTTC; CDR3: CAGIWGGPDSYNEQFF
D: NA; J: TRBJ2-7; size: few; V: TRBV7-2; DNA: TGTGCCAGCAGCTTTGTTTGGGGTGGCTGGAACGAGCAGTACTTC; CDR3: CASSFVWGGWNEQYF
D: NA; J: TRBJ2-1; size: NA; V: TRBV28; DNA: TGTGCCAGCAGTCCATCTAGTCGGCGGTCCTACAATGAGCAGTTCTTC; CDR3: CASSPSSRRSYNEQFF
D: TRBD1; J: TRBJ2-5; size: NA; V: TRBV20-1; DNA: TGCAGTGCTAGCGGACAGGGCCCCGTCCGAAAGACCCAGTACTTC; CDR3: CSASGQGPVRKTQYF
D: NA; J: TRBJ2-1; size: NA; V: TRBV20-1; DNA: TGCAGTGCCCAACCGGACGAGAGCTCCTACAATGAGCAGTTCTTC; CDR3: CSAQPDESSYNEQFF